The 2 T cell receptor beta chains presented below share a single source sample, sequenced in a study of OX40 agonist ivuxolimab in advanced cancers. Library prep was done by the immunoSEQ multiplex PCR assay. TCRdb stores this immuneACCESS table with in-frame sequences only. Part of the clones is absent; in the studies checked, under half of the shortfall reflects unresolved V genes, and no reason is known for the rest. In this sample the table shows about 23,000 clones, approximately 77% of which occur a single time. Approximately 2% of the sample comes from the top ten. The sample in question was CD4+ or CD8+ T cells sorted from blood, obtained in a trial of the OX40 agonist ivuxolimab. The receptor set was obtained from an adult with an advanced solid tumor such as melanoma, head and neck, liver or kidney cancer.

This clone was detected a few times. The CDR3 sequence is CASFDRGGQPQHF. In nucleotides, the CDR3 is TGTGCCAGCTTTGATAGGGGGGGTCAGCCCCAGCATTTT. V gene TRBV18 combines with J gene TRBJ1-5; a weak D match, TRBD1 (6 bases). Looked up from germline, CDR1 is KGHSH and CDR2 is LQKENI. CDR3 length: 13 amino acids. V was clipped by 7 bases and J by 6 bases, with 13 bases between them.

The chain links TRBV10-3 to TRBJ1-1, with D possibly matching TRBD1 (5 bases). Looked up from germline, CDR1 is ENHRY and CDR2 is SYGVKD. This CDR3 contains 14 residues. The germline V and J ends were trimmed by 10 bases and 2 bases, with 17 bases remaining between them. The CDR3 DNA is TGTGCCACCACAGCTAGGGGAAGTAACACTGAAGCTTTCTTT. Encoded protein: CATTARGSNTEAFF.